This TCR beta chain appears in the sequencing data of a study of blood T cell repertoires in COVID-19. Turning to the study itself: The United States, Italy and Spain were the sources of the acute and convalescent COVID-19 samples.

Authors' processing steps: Counts of nucleated cells, estimated from reference gene primer amplification, were obtained. Here immunoSEQ multiplex PCR was the method, and the copy in TCRdb shows in-frame clones only, minus some. That table supplies the V and J calls and clone size; D and trimming were determined from the DNA. Among some 190,000 clones listed, about 85% were seen once. Sequenced material: peripheral blood. The sequence was obtained from a woman over 75 with acute or convalescent COVID-19.

The DNA for the CDR3 is TGTGCCAGCTCAATGGGGGCTAGCGGGCTAAACTCCTACGAGCAGTACTTC. Translating it yields CASSMGASGLNSYEQYF. The chain recombines TRBV18 with TRBJ2-7; 8 nucleotides match TRBD2. V lost 5 bases, J lost 0 bases, and 12 bases stayed unmatched. In germline, CDR1 is KGHSH, CDR2 LQKENI. This CDR3 comprises 17 residues.